These T cell receptor beta chains were read from a single sample in a study of metastatic and nonmetastatic thyroid tumors. With MiXCR, TCRdb called clones anew from the PCR reads. The sample holds about 92,000 clones, 15% seen once. Sequenced input: blood. These receptors all come from a female donor with papillary thyroid cancer or a benign thyroid nodule (not recorded which). Some clones in this sample may be carry-over from other donors' samples. The CDR3 runs from the conserved cysteine through the conserved F or W. A D gene is named only where the DNA matches it firmly. Clone size appears in some rows only: once, few, many, or a class for an expanded clone.

d_gene,v_gene,abundance,j_gene,CDR3nt,CDR3aa
NA,TRBV2,NA,TRBJ2-7,TGTTCCAGCAGTGAGGACGAGCAGCACTTC,CSSSEDEQHF
NA,TRBV28,many,TRBJ1-1,TGTGCCAGCAGTTTGTATTTAGGAGCGAACACTGAAGCTTTCTTT,CASSLYLGANTEAFF
TRBD1,TRBV9,many,TRBJ2-7,TGTGCCAGCATTACAGGGGATGCTAACGAGCAGTACTTC,CASITGDANEQYF
TRBD1,TRBV7-8,many,TRBJ1-2,TGTGCCAGCAGCCCCTCGAAGGGGGCAGGTGGCTACACCTTC,CASSPSKGAGGYTF
NA,TRBV10-1,many,TRBJ2-2,TGCGCCAGCAGTGAAGGGGGGGAAGGAAGGGAGCTGTTTTTT,CASSEGGEGRELFF
TRBD1,TRBV6-1,many,TRBJ2-7,TGTGCCAGCAGTTTCCGGGACAGCCTGAGCTCCTACGAGCAGTACTTC,CASSFRDSLSSYEQYF
NA,TRBV6-2/TRBV6-3,many,TRBJ2-4,TGTGCCAGCAGTTCATTCGGAGCAGGGGGGGAAAACATTCAGTACTTC,CASSSFGAGGENIQYF
TRBD1,TRBV28,many,TRBJ1-1,TGTGCCAGCAGCGTGACAGGGGGCCACACTGAAGCTTTCTTT,CASSVTGGHTEAFF
TRBD1,TRBV20-1,many,TRBJ2-7,TGCAGTGCTAGGTCCGGGACAGGGGCGCGTGAGCAGTACTTC,CSARSGTGAREQYF
NA,TRBV20-1,NA,TRBJ2-3,TGCAGTGCTAGAGGGGGTGCAGCTAGCACAGATACGCAGTATTTT,CSARGGAASTDTQYF
TRBD1,TRBV6-5,many,TRBJ2-3,TGTGCCAGCAGGGCCGTCCCGGGACAGGGTAGGGGGGCAGATACGCAGTATTTT,CASRAVPGQGRGADTQYF
NA,TRBV7-6,NA,TRBJ1-6,TGTGCCAGCAGCAAACAATCGGGGTCGCAATCACCCCTCCACTTT,CASSKQSGSQSPLHF
NA,TRBV6-2/TRBV6-3,many,TRBJ2-5,TGTGCCAGCAGTAGGGTTGTCCAAGAGACCCAGTACTTC,CASSRVVQETQYF
NA,TRBV12-5,few,TRBJ2-7,TGTGCTAGCGGTTTGGTACCCCGTGAGGTCCCCTACGAGCAGTACTTC,CASGLVPREVPYEQYF
NA,TRBV20-1,many,TRBJ2-7,TGCAGTGCTAGGCCGGGACGGACCTCCTCCTACGAGCAGTACTTC,CSARPGRTSSYEQYF
TRBD1,TRBV7-9,many,TRBJ2-7,TGTGCCAGCAGAGAACGGACAGGGGGAGAATACGAGCAGTACTTC,CASRERTGGEYEQYF
NA,TRBV30,many,TRBJ1-1,TGTGCCTGGGGGAGGGAGGGTCGGGGGACTGAAGCTTTCTTT,CAWGREGRGTEAFF
TRBD2,TRBV20-1,many,TRBJ2-1,TGCAGTGCCCCGCGGGGGGACTACAATGAGCAGTTCTTC,CSAPRGDYNEQFF
TRBD1,TRBV19,many,TRBJ1-5,TGTGCCAGTAGTCAACTAAGGACAGGGGGCAATCAGCCCCAGCATTTT,CASSQLRTGGNQPQHF
NA,TRBV6-1,many,TRBJ2-1,TGTGCCAGCAGGGACCGACTAGGGCCGAGGGATGAGCAGTTCTTC,CASRDRLGPRDEQFF
NA,TRBV4-2,many,TRBJ1-2,TGTGCCAGCAGCCAAACAGGGATAAATGGCTACACCTTC,CASSQTGINGYTF
NA,TRBV3-1,NA,TRBJ1-2,TGTGCCCTAGCGGGACCGCTAGGACGGAGTGTACCTAACTATGGCTACACCTTC,CALAGPLGRSVPNYGYTF
NA,TRBV20-1,NA,TRBJ1-1,TGCAGTGCTAGAGCCATTAGGCGGCCAGGAGGAGAGAACACTGAAGCTTTCTTT,CSARAIRRPGGENTEAFF
NA,TRBV24-1,many,TRBJ1-5,TGTGCCACCAGAAATCATACCGGACAGATGATGGTTCAGCCCCAGCATTTT,CATRNHTGQMMVQPQHF
NA,TRBV30,many,TRBJ1-5,TGTGCCTGGAGCGACCAGGGAAATCAGCCCCAGCATTTT,CAWSDQGNQPQHF
TRBD2,TRBV9,few,TRBJ2-2,TGTGCCAGCACCCGTCTAGCGGAGCCCACCGGGGAGCTGTTTTTT,CASTRLAEPTGELFF
TRBD2,TRBV6-2/TRBV6-3,NA,TRBJ2-2,TGTGCCAGCAGTCTCCTAACTAGCGGGGGGAACACCGGGGAGATGTTTTTT,CASSLLTSGGNTGEMFF
NA,TRBV28,many,TRBJ1-6,TGTGCCAGCAGTCGCTGGGCAGGGGAAGGTAATTCACCCCTCCACTTT,CASSRWAGEGNSPLHF
TRBD1,TRBV3-1,many,TRBJ1-5,TGTGCCAGCAGCCCCGGGGGGACAGCTTACAATCAGCCCCAGCATTTT,CASSPGGTAYNQPQHF
NA,TRBV19,NA,TRBJ2-7,TGTGCCACTGCGGACGGGATCTACGAGCAGTACTTC,CATADGIYEQYF
NA,TRBV11-2,NA,TRBJ1-6,TGTGCCAGCAGCTTAGCAGGAAAGCAACTCCACTTT,CASSLAGKQLHF
TRBD2,TRBV2,many,TRBJ2-5,TGTGCCAGCAGTCAAATAGCGGGGGTACAAGAGACCCAGTACTTC,CASSQIAGVQETQYF
NA,TRBV5-1,many,TRBJ1-3,TGCGCCAGCAGCTTGGGGTTTCACGAAAACACCATATATTTT,CASSLGFHENTIYF
NA,TRBV12-3/TRBV12-4,many,TRBJ1-6,TGTGCCAGCCGGGTGAACCTACGGGGGATAAATTCACCCCTCCACTTT,CASRVNLRGINSPLHF
TRBD1,TRBV28,few,TRBJ1-2,TGTGCCAGCACGGCTGGGGACAGGGGCTATGGCTACACCTTC,CASTAGDRGYGYTF
NA,TRBV19,many,TRBJ2-3,TGTGCCAGTAGTTCCTCGGGCGGAGGTGGCACAGATACGCAGTATTTT,CASSSSGGGGTDTQYF
TRBD1,TRBV19,many,TRBJ2-7,TGTGCCAGTAGTTGGGCAGGGGGAACCAACGAGCAGTACTTC,CASSWAGGTNEQYF
NA,TRBV5-1,many,TRBJ2-3,TGCGCCAGCAGTCGCGATTGGCGGAGCACAGATACGCAGTATTTT,CASSRDWRSTDTQYF
NA,TRBV10-3,many,TRBJ2-4,TGTGCCATCAGTGAGGCCGGGACACGAGCCAAAAACATTCAGTACTTC,CAISEAGTRAKNIQYF
TRBD2,TRBV7-2,many,TRBJ2-7,TGTGCCAGCCACCAGGGACTAGCGGCCCACGAGCAGTACTTC,CASHQGLAAHEQYF